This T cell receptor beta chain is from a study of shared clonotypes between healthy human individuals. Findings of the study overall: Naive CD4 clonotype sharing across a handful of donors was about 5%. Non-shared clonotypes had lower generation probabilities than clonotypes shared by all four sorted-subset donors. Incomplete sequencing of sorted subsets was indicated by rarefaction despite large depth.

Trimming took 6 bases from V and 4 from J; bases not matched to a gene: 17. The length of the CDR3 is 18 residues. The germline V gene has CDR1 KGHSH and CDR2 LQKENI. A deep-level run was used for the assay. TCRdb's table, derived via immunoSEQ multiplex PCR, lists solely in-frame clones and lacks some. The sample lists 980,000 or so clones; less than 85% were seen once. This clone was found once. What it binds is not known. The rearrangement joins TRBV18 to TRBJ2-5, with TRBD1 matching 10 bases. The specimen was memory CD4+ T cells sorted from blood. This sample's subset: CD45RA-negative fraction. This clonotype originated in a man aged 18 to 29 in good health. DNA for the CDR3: TGTGCCAGCTCCCCAATCCAGGGGACAGGGGCCAGGGGAGAGACCCAGTACTTC. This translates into CASSPIQGTGARGETQYF.